This T cell receptor beta chain was sequenced in a study of tumor-infiltrating lymphocytes in primary liver carcinoma (dated by TCRdb to about 2017). With regard to the full study: Surgical resection was performed in China between November 2015 and March 2016 on about 5 patients with histopathologically diagnosed primary liver carcinoma. Technical replicate repertoires showed high reproducibility, with mean shared-clone rates approximately 0.89 and correlation coefficients above 0.95. Of the five patients, three men and two women aged 30 to 69 years, four had hepatocellular carcinoma and one had combined HCC and intrahepatic cholangiocarcinoma. The tumors of the five patients were staged as T1-T3 N0M0, with maximum diameters ranging from roughly 4 to 11 cm. A total of some 35 specimens from 5 patients underwent TCRbeta repertoire sequencing, comprising some 25 tumor regions, 5 adjacent noncancerous liver tissues and 5 peripheral blood samples. Each sample produced about 3.5 to 7.13 million productive TCRbeta reads, and read depth showed no significant difference between tissue types. TCRbeta repertoire sequencing, expression microarrays and whole-exome sequencing were combined in the study across five regions of each liver tumor, with adjacent normal tissue and blood also included. Findings and caveats that apply to the study as a whole: The study included only a handful of patients, and the authors note findings should be validated in a larger study. Because only the TCR beta chain was sequenced and unpaired alpha chains were not captured, true repertoire diversity is likely underestimated. Pairs of tumor regions showed greater repertoire overlap (mean about 35%) than tumor-adjacent pairs (roughly 17%) or tumor-blood pairs (roughly 14%), which is consistent with antigen-driven expansion. Since the samples were bulk and unsorted, there was no way to compare CD4+ and CD8+ T cell repertoires. The top 250 clones made up a significantly larger repertoire fraction in tumors than in blood (p = 0.039).

From its cysteine to its phenylalanine, the CDR3 spans 15 amino acids. The only DNA kept is the CDR3, 45 bases in frame from the first base. The germline V gene gives CDR1 as SGHAT and CDR2 as FQNNGV. On this clonotype itself: The antigen it binds to is not known. At one boundary the junction diverges from the germline segment, which might be a read error.

Using a constant-region primer and ProtoScript II reverse transcriptase, TCRbeta-specific cDNA was reverse-transcribed from 500 ng total RNA. TCRbeta libraries were built with three nested multiplex PCR rounds, a slightly modified ARM-PCR procedure. The first two PCR rounds used multiplex TRBV1-TRBV30 forward primers with a Cbeta reverse primer, each for 10 cycles. Sample barcodes and Illumina adapters were added in a final 25-cycle PCR using Deep VentR polymerase. Amplicons of 200-500 bp were gel-purified with a QIAquick gel extraction kit before sequencing. An Illumina HiSeq 2500 was used to sequence the TCRbeta amplicons, generating 250-bp paired-end reads. The authors processed their data as follows. Trimmomatic v0.33 was used to quality-trim the reads, and FLASH v1.2.11 was used to merge paired reads so that full CDR3 sequences could be recovered. V, D and J germline segments were assigned to the rearranged TCRbeta sequences by MiGEC v1.2.1b. Clonotype statistics and Shannon-Wiener diversity indices were computed with VDJtools v1.0.0. Except for diversity analysis, only the 250 most abundant clonotypes of each sample were used in subsequent analyses to reduce sampling bias. TCRdb redid the processing of the public reads, applying fastp at Q25 and MiXCR, and retained in-frame beta chains. Every distinct CDR3 protein forms one entry, paired with its most common genes and DNA. The V and J calls shown here were made by TCRdb, not taken from the authors' results. The sample table records 300,000 to 400,000 distinct CDR3 sequences; 55% to 65% of these occur just once. Jointly, the top ten make up approximately 9% of the sample.

TRIzol reagent was used to extract blood RNA from unsorted whole blood, while the DNeasy Blood & Tissue kit provided the germline DNA. Chronic HBV infection was present in the patients, and the patients were treatment-naive at sampling. Approximately 3.8 milliliters of peripheral blood were collected into K2EDTA tubes before surgery. The specimen was peripheral blood. The clonotype comes from a man between 40 and 49 years old with primary liver carcinoma and hepatitis B virus infection. Recombination joined TRBV11-2 with TRBJ2-1; 6 matching bases give a weak D call of TRBD2. The DNA sequence follows: TGTGCCAGCTACCCCCCGGGGGTTGCGTACAATGAACAGTTCTTC. Translated, this is CASYPPGVAYNEQFF.